Below, 13 T cell receptor beta chains from the same sample are listed, as sequenced in a study of CXCR3-negative and CXCR3-positive naive CD8 T cells. Notes on the study in general: Hydrophobicity was higher for TRB CDR3s found in CXCR3-positive naive cells than in CXCR3-negative naive cells.

Libraries of TRB cDNA were made by 5' RACE and carried UMIs. TCRdb re-called the 5' RACE reads; one entry per CDR3 protein, DNA not given. This table holds 75,000 to 100,000 distinct CDR3 sequences. These receptors have no known antigen. Sequenced input: naive CXCR3+ CD8+ T cells from blood. Stated subset: CD45RO-CCR7+CD27+CD95- naive CD8+ T cells expressing CXCR3 (TNR3+). The receptors here all came from a human donor in good health. Some clones in this sample may be carry-over from other donors' samples.

The rearrangement uses TRBV28 and TRBJ2-5; the D call from TCRdb, TRBD2, cannot be confirmed without DNA. The CDR3 extends over 15 amino acids. Germline CDR1 MDHEN, CDR2 SYDVKM. The CDR3 protein is CASSPSQDYQETQYF.

This chain uses TRBV6-5 with TRBJ2-1. CDR3 length: 14 residues. Germline CDR1 reads MNHEY; CDR2 reads SVGAGI. The CDR3 sequence: CASADYSSYNEQFF.

This chain connects TRBV5-4 to TRBJ2-1; TCRdb picks TRBD2, but there is no DNA to check that call. The CDR3 contains 14 residues. From germline, CDR1 is SGHNT and CDR2 YYREEE (reference sequence). CDR3: CASTSPGLPGGTFF.

The V gene is TRBV3-1, the J gene TRBJ2-1; there is no DNA to check the TCRdb D call of TRBD1. Per germline, CDR1 LGHDT and CDR2 YNNKEL (reference sequence). The CDR3 loop spans 16 amino acids. The CDR3 is CASSQVGTGTYNEQFF.

The chain employs TRBV12-3 or TRBV12-4 and TRBJ2-7. CDR3 length: 13 amino acids. CDR3 residues: CASSLTVAYEQYF.

The rearrangement links TRBV28 to TRBJ1-3. The CDR3 is made up of 14 amino acids. From germline, CDR1 is MDHEN and CDR2 SYDVKM. The CDR3 sequence: CASSPREGWDTIYF.

V gene TRBV29-1 combines with J gene TRBJ2-1; TCRdb's assignment of TRBD2 cannot be checked, as there is no DNA. Germline V gene sequence: CDR1 SQVTM, CDR2 ANQGSEA. This CDR3 comprises 16 residues. CDR3 in amino acids: CSVLGPAIGSYNEQFF.

J is TRBJ2-6 and V is TRBV23-1; lacking DNA, the TRBD1 call made by TCRdb goes unchecked. TRBV23-1 is annotated as an ORF whose role is uncertain. CDR3 size: 18 residues. Here the CDR3 reads CASSQSVARGSGANVLTF.

CDR3 region: CASGPFVGMYDTQYF. This sequence joins TRBV7-9 and TRBJ2-3. The V gene's germline CDR1 is SEHNR and CDR2 FQNEAQ (reference sequence). The CDR3 totals 15 residues.

The V call is TRBV29-1, the J call TRBJ1-1. CDR3 length: 12 amino acids. CDR1 and CDR2 (germline): SQVTM, ANQGSEA. This CDR3 is CSVDSANTEAFF.

This chain links TRBV7-9 with TRBJ1-2; TCRdb outputs TRBD1, but without DNA this stays unchecked. Per the germline V gene, CDR1 is SEHNR and CDR2 is FQNEAQ (reference sequence). The CDR3 contains 16 residues. CDR3 residues: CASSLVGGPQYYGYTF.

V and J are TRBV13 and TRBJ2-1; the TCRdb D gene call, TRBD1, has no DNA to confirm it. CDR3 length equals 12 residues. Germline V gene sequence: CDR1 PRHDT, CDR2 FYEKMQ (reference sequence). CDR3 sequence reads: CASRQGAGEQFF.

The V gene is TRBV7-3, the J gene TRBJ2-3; there is no DNA to check the TCRdb D call of TRBD1. From germline, CDR1 is SGHTA and CDR2 FQGTGA. The CDR3 has 16 residues. The CDR3 sequence is CASSHVPGRSTDTQYF.